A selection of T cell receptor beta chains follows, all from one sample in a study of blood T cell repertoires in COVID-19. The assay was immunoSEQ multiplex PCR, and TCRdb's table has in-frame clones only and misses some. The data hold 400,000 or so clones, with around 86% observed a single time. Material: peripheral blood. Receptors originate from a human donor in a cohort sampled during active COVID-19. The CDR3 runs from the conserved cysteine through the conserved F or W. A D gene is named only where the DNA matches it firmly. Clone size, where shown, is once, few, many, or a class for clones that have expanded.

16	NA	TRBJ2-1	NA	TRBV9	CASSTLASRGVNEQFF	TGTGCCAGCAGCACCCTAGCGAGCCGAGGAGTCAATGAGCAGTTCTTC
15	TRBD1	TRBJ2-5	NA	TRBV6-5	CASSPDRGFQETQYF	TGTGCCAGCAGCCCGGACAGGGGGTTCCAAGAGACCCAGTACTTC
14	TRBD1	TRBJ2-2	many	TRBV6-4	CATRQGLDTGELFF	TGTGCCACCAGACAGGGGTTGGACACCGGGGAGCTGTTTTTT
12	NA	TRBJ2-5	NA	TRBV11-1	CASSFVGETQYF	TGTGCCAGCAGCTTCGTCGGGGAGACCCAGTACTTC
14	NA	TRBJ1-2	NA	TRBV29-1	CSVDGSQGNYGYTF	TGCAGCGTTGATGGTAGTCAGGGGAACTATGGCTACACCTTC
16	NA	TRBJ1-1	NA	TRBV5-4	CASSTLGKGGGTEAFF	TGTGCCAGCAGCACTCTAGGGAAGGGAGGAGGGACTGAAGCTTTCTTT
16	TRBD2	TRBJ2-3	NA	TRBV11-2	CASSFFSGRRTDTQYF	TGTGCCAGCAGCTTTTTTAGCGGGAGGCGCACAGATACGCAGTATTTT
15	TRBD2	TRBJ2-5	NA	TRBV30	CAWSRSAGGRETQYF	TGTGCCTGGAGTAGGTCGGCGGGAGGGAGAGAGACCCAGTACTTC
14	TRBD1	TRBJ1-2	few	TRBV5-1	CASSLGDRNYGYTF	TGCGCCAGCAGCTTGGGGGACAGAAACTATGGCTACACCTTC
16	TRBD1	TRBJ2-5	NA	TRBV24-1	CATSEPGTGIQETQYF	TGTGCCACCAGTGAACCCGGGACAGGTATTCAAGAGACCCAGTACTTC
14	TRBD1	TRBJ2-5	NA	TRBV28	CASSTGTVQETQYF	TGTGCCAGCAGTACCGGGACAGTCCAAGAGACCCAGTACTTC
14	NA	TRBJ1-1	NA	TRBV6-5	CASSYGAVNTEAFF	TGTGCCAGCAGTTACGGGGCGGTGAACACTGAAGCTTTCTTT
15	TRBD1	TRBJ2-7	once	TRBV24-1	CATSDSRTGDHEQYF	TGTGCCACCAGTGATTCCAGGACAGGGGACCACGAGCAGTACTTC
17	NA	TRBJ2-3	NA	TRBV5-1	CASSGGLREILTDTQYF	TGCGCCAGCAGCGGGGGACTCCGCGAGATACTCACAGATACGCAGTATTTT
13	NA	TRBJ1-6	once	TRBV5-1	CASSSASGSPLHF	TGCGCCAGCAGCTCAGCAAGCGGTTCACCCCTCCACTTT
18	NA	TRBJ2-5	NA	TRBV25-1	CASSQTPFRRAPGETQYF	TGTGCCAGCAGCCAGACCCCTTTTAGGCGGGCGCCCGGGGAGACCCAGTACTTC
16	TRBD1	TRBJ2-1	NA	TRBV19	CASSIIGTGVYNEQFF	TGTGCCAGTAGTATTATCGGGACAGGGGTCTACAATGAGCAGTTCTTC
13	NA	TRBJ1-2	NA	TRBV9	CASSYTGNYGYTF	TGTGCCAGCAGCTATACAGGGAACTATGGCTACACCTTC
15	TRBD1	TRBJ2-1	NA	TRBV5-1	CASSPGTGQGNEQFF	TGCGCCAGCAGCCCGGGGACAGGACAAGGCAATGAGCAGTTCTTC
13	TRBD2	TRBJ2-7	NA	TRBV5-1	CASTPGGGYEQYF	TGCGCCAGCACCCCCGGGGGGGGCTACGAGCAGTACTTC
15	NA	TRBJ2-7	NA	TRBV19	CASSMPGASSYEQYF	TGTGCCAGTAGTATGCCTGGGGCGAGCTCCTACGAGCAGTACTTC
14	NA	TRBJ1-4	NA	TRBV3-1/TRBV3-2	CASSQQRGNEKLFF	TGTGCCAGCAGCCAACAAAGGGGTAATGAAAAACTGTTTTTT
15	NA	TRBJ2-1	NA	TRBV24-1	CATSDQRGSPNEQFF	TGTGCCACCAGTGACCAACGGGGTAGTCCCAATGAGCAGTTCTTC
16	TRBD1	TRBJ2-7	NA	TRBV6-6	CASSRLQRTGGGEQYF	TGTGCCAGCAGTCGATTACAAAGGACAGGGGGCGGCGAGCAGTACTTC
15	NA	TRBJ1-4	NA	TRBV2	CASSEDGSVNEKLFF	TGTGCCAGCAGTGAAGATGGCAGTGTTAATGAAAAACTGTTTTTT
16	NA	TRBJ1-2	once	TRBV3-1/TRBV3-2	CASSLNPQATNYGYTF	TGTGCCAGCAGCCTCAACCCACAAGCGACGAACTATGGCTACACCTTC
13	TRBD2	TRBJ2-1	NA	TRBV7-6	CASSSILAHEQFF	TGTGCCAGCAGCTCTATACTAGCGCATGAGCAGTTCTTC
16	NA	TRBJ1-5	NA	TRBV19	CASSIGGGGSNQPQHF	TGTGCCAGTAGTATCGGGGGGGGAGGTAGCAATCAGCCCCAGCATTTT
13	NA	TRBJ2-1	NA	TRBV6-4	CASSRTPGNEQFF	TGTGCCAGCAGTCGAACCCCGGGGAATGAGCAGTTCTTC
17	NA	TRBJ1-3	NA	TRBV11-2	CASSTFPSGDSGNTIYF	TGTGCCAGCAGCACTTTCCCTTCGGGGGACTCTGGAAACACCATATATTTT
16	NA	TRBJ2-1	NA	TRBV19	CASTPGLTVSYNEQFF	TGTGCCAGTACCCCAGGGCTGACAGTCTCCTACAATGAGCAGTTCTTC
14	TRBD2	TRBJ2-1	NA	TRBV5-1	CASSGLAGANEQFF	TGCGCCAGCAGCGGGCTAGCGGGAGCCAATGAGCAGTTCTTC
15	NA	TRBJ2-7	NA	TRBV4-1	CASSQVAGKTYEQYF	TGCGCCAGCAGCCAAGTTGCAGGGAAAACCTACGAGCAGTACTTC
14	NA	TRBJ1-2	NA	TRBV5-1	CASSLGEPNIGYTF	TGCGCCAGCAGCTTGGGGGAGCCTAACATCGGCTACACCTTC
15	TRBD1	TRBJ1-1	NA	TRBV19	CASSGDRGGNTEAFF	TGTGCCAGTAGTGGAGACAGGGGAGGGAACACTGAAGCTTTCTTT